Presented here are 21 T cell receptor beta chains from one specimen sequenced in a study of blood T cell repertoires in COVID-19. The table came from immunoSEQ multiplex PCR; TCRdb's copy has only in-frame clones and leaves some out. Here the sample spans roughly 140,000 clones, roughly nine tenths being singletons. The specimen was peripheral blood. Every receptor here comes from a woman between 65 and 79 years old with acute or convalescent COVID-19.

This chain connects TRBV9 to TRBJ2-3; possibly TRBD1 for D (5 bases). The CDR3 runs 15 residues. Germline loops: CDR1 SGDLS, CDR2 YYNGEE. V lost 0 bases to trimming and J lost 4 bases, with 12 bases between them. The chain's CDR3 is CASSVDQGPADTQYF. The CDR3 coding sequence is TGTGCCAGCAGCGTAGATCAGGGCCCGGCAGATACGCAGTATTTT.

This chain links TRBV6-5 with TRBJ1-1; weak D call: TRBD1 (6 bases). Germline V gene lookup returns CDR1 MNHEY and CDR2 SVGAGI. This CDR3 spans 13 amino acids. V was shortened by 10 bases and J by 3 bases, with 15 bases between the two germline ends. CDR3 nucleotides: TGTGCCACCAGAGAGGGGGTGTACACTGAAGCTTTCTTT. Protein: CATREGVYTEAFF.

This chain links TRBV10-3 with TRBJ1-1, with D possibly TRBD1 on 6 matching bases. Germline V gives CDR1 ENHRY, CDR2 SYGVKD. The CDR3 extends over 14 amino acids. V lost 8 bases to trimming and J lost 2 bases, with 15 bases between them. CDR3 sequence: CAIARDTGNTEAFF. In DNA form, the CDR3 reads TGTGCCATCGCCCGGGACACGGGAAACACTGAAGCTTTCTTT.

The chain uses TRBV30 and TRBJ2-5; tentatively, D is TRBD2 (6 bases). V lost 2 bases to trimming and J lost 3 bases, with 13 bases between them. This CDR3 is built from 14 residues. Germline CDR1 reads GTSNPN; CDR2 reads SVGIG (reference sequence). CDR3 DNA: TGTGCCTGGAGTTCCGGGGGAACGGAAGAGACCCAGTACTTC. Translation gives CAWSSGGTEETQYF.

In DNA form, the CDR3 reads TGTGCCAGCAGCAAAGCAGGGGTGGACAATCAGCCCCAGCATTTT. It translates to CASSKAGVDNQPQHF. The genes are TRBV7-9 and TRBJ1-5, with TRBD1 as a possible D gene (6 bases). V lost 5 bases, J lost 3 bases, and 14 bases lay in between. Germline loops: CDR1 SEHNR, CDR2 FQNEAQ (reference sequence). This CDR3 comprises 15 residues.

The rearrangement joins TRBV2 to TRBJ2-7; TRBD1 matches 7 bases. The CDR3 spans 14 residues. The ends lost 6 bases at V and 3 bases at J; junction bases unmatched: 8. Germline CDR1 reads SNHLY; CDR2 reads FYNNEI. The CDR3 DNA sequence: TGTGCCAGCAGAGGAGACAGGGCCGACTACGAGCAGTACTTC. Protein sequence: CASRGDRADYEQYF.

The chain employs TRBV3-1 (or the pseudogene TRBV3-2) and TRBJ2-5; D gene uncertain. The CDR3 contains 13 residues. V lost 4 bases and J 5 bases, leaving 11 bases between the germline ends. Germline lookup yields CDR1 LGHDT and CDR2 YNNKEL (reference sequence). CDR3 in DNA: TGTGCCAGCAGCCCAGATGAGGCGGAGACCCAGTACTTC. Amino acids: CASSPDEAETQYF.

V and J are TRBV7-2 and TRBJ2-1; 8 bases agree with TRBD1. Germline V gene sequence: CDR1 SGHTA, CDR2 FQGNSA. This CDR3 has 15 amino acids. V lost 5 bases to trimming and J lost 8 bases; unmatched junction nucleotides: 11. CDR3 region: CASSLFPGTGDEQFF. The CDR3 region has the DNA TGTGCCAGCAGCCTCTTTCCCGGGACAGGCGATGAGCAGTTCTTC. Full variable domain (missing parts from reference TRBV7-2 and TRBJ2-1): GAGVSQSPSNKVTEKGKDVELRCDPISGHTALYWYRQSLGQGLEFLIYFQGNSAPDKSGLPSDRFSAERTGGSVSTLTIQRTQQEDSAVYLCASSLFPGTGDEQFFGPGTRLTVL.

V is TRBV6-5 and J is TRBJ2-7; weak D call: TRBD1 (5 bases). Per germline, CDR1 MNHEY and CDR2 SVGAGI. CDR3 length: 14 amino acids. V gave up 10 bases and J gave up 0 bases, with 16 bases separating them. The CDR3 region has the DNA TGTGCCATTAACAGGTTCTCCCGCTCCTACGAGCAGTACGTC. Residues: CAINRFSRSYEQYV.

The V gene is TRBV6-5, the J gene TRBJ1-5; D may be TRBD1 (5 bases). Trimming removed 6 bases at V and 0 bases at J, with 12 bases between. This CDR3 comprises 15 residues. Germline values: CDR1 MNHEY, CDR2 SVGAGI. CDR3 amino acids: CASSIDSHSNQPQHF. For the CDR3, the DNA is TGTGCCAGCAGCATCGACAGCCATAGCAATCAGCCCCAGCATTTT.

This chain connects TRBV5-6 to TRBJ2-7; a weak D match, TRBD1 (5 bases). The CDR3 runs 14 residues. V lost 0 bases and J lost 2, with 9 bases in between. From germline, CDR1 is SGHDT and CDR2 YYEEEE. CDR3 loop: CASSLGGRAYEQYV. CDR3 bases: TGTGCCAGCAGCTTGGGAGGCAGGGCCTACGAGCAGTACGTC.

V usage is TRBV7-9 and J usage is TRBJ2-3, with 8 bases identical to TRBD1. V trimming: 1 base; J trimming: 3 bases; junction bases outside the gene matches: 9. Germline CDR1 and CDR2: SEHNR and FQNEAQ (reference sequence). This CDR3 comprises 17 residues. The CDR3 DNA follows: TGTGCCAGCAGCTTAGGGGTAGGACAGGGTAGAACAGATACGCAGTATTTT. This encodes CASSLGVGQGRTDTQYF.

V is TRBV11-1 and J is TRBJ2-5; a weak D match, TRBD1 (5 bases). Deletions cut 1 base from V and 6 bases from J, with 12 bases between. The CDR3 runs 14 residues. Germline V gene sequence: CDR1 SGHAT, CDR2 FQDESV (reference sequence). Here the CDR3 reads CASSLVGVLQTQYF. CDR3 bases: TGTGCCAGCAGCTTAGTAGGGGTTTTGCAGACCCAGTACTTC.

This chain connects TRBV19 to TRBJ1-5; D is possibly TRBD1 (5 bases). V was cut by 5 bases and J by 0 bases, with 14 bases left in between. CDR3 length equals 16 residues. Looked up from germline, CDR1 is LNHDA and CDR2 is SQIVND (reference sequence). The CDR3 DNA follows: TGTGCCAGTAGTGATCGGACATTAGTTAGCAATCAGCCCCAGCATTTT. The encoded protein is CASSDRTLVSNQPQHF.

The chain uses TRBV28 and TRBJ2-7; no clear D. The CDR3 is 15 amino acids. Trimming removed 4 bases at V and 0 bases at J, with 13 bases between. From germline, CDR1 is MDHEN and CDR2 SYDVKM. The CDR3 loop reads CASSSPGSGSYEQYV. The DNA for the CDR3 is TGTGCCAGCAGTTCCCCCGGATCGGGCTCCTACGAGCAGTACGTC.

This clone was detected many times. The V and J genes are TRBV7-9 and TRBJ2-3; no reliable D call. The germline V and J ends were trimmed by 2 bases and 4 bases, with 10 bases remaining between them. The CDR3 spans 14 residues. CDR1 and CDR2 from the germline V gene are SEHNR and FQNEAQ (reference sequence). The CDR3, as DNA: TGTGCCAGCAGCTTAACGGCAGGTGCAGATACGCAGTATTTT. This encodes CASSLTAGADTQYF. Complete variable domain (other parts from reference TRBV7-9 and TRBJ2-3): DTGVSQNPRHKITKRGQNVTFRCDPISEHNRLYWYRQTLGQGPEFLTYFQNEAQLEKSRLLSDRFSAERPKGSFSTLEIQRTEQGDSAMYLCASSLTAGADTQYFGPGTRLTVL.

The chain has TRBV14 and TRBJ2-1; D is possibly TRBD2 (7 bases). V lost 2 bases and J lost 8, with 16 bases in between. CDR1 and CDR2 from the germline V gene are SGHDN and FVKESK. The length of the CDR3 is 15 residues. The CDR3 loop is CASSQTAGAQYEQFF. The CDR3, as DNA: TGTGCCAGCAGCCAAACCGCGGGGGCCCAATATGAGCAGTTCTTC.

This clone was seen only once. The chain carries TRBV7-9 and TRBJ1-3, with TRBD1 as a possible D gene (5 bases). The CDR3 is 16 amino acids. Trimming cost V 5 bases and J 6 bases, with 20 bases left between them. Germline V gene sequence: CDR1 SEHNR, CDR2 FQNEAQ (reference sequence). The CDR3 region is CASSDFRRGLSNTIYF. CDR3 nucleotides: TGTGCCAGCAGCGATTTCAGGAGGGGTCTCTCAAACACCATATATTTT.

As to this clone: The sample has other DNA sequences that encode this CDR3 too. This chain uses TRBV29-1 with TRBJ1-5; 7 bases are shared with TRBD1. J was trimmed by 4 bases and V by 4 bases; bases with no gene match: 1. This CDR3 has 12 amino acids. The germline V gene encodes CDR1 SQVTM and CDR2 ANQGSEA. CDR3 DNA sequence: TGCAGCGTTGGGACAGGTAATCAGCCCCAGCATTTT. It is translated as CSVGTGNQPQHF.

The chain is built from TRBV2 and TRBJ1-1; D remains unclear. The CDR3 length is 12 residues. Germline CDR1 and CDR2: SNHLY and FYNNEI. Deletions cut 2 bases from V and 8 bases from J, with 9 bases between. This CDR3 reads CASSESGIEAFF. CDR3 DNA: TGTGCCAGCAGTGAATCCGGGATCGAAGCTTTCTTT.

The rearrangement uses TRBV29-1 and TRBJ1-5, with no clear D. Germline V gene sequence: CDR1 SQVTM, CDR2 ANQGSEA. Between the trimmed V and J ends, which lost 4 bases and 1 base, there was a span of 14 bases. The CDR3 totals 15 residues. Written as DNA, the CDR3 is TGCAGCGTTGTAACTGAGGGATTAAGCAATCAGCCCCAGCATTTT. Translating it yields CSVVTEGLSNQPQHF.